This TCR beta chain stems from a study of T cell responses to AZD1222 COVID-19 vaccine. Measured with immunoSEQ multiplex PCR; TCRdb has only the in-frame clones, and not every one. This table has some 120,000 clones, roughly 84% appearing once. This CDR3 spans 16 amino acids. Germline V gene sequence: CDR1 GTSNPN, CDR2 SVGIG (reference sequence). Trimming took 0 bases from V and 3 from J, leaving 14 bases between them. The specimen was peripheral blood, collected on day 0 of AZD1222 vaccination. The chain carries TRBV30 and TRBJ1-4, with a possible D match to TRBD1 (5 bases). This receptor was identified in an adult in good health. The CDR3: CAWSVTRQRANEKLFF. As DNA, the CDR3 is TGTGCCTGGAGTGTAACTCGACAGAGAGCTAATGAAAAACTGTTTTTT.